These T cell receptor beta chains were read from a single sample in a study of cytomegalovirus exposure and HLA in healthy donors. Some clones are missing from TCRdb's copy, which holds only in-frame ones; the method was immunoSEQ multiplex PCR. The sample contains about 150,000 clones, roughly four fifths of which appear only once. Sequencing used PBMCs. Receptors were obtained from a young man in good health and CMV-seronegative. CDR3s include the opening cysteine and the closing phenylalanine or tryptophan. A D gene is named only where the DNA matches it firmly. Clone size is not always given. Where it is, it says once, few, many or a class for expanded clones.

v_call: TRBV7-9; d_call: .; clone_size: .; j_call: TRBJ1-2; cdr3_nt: TGTGCCAGCAGATCAGGGGATGGCTACACCTTC; cdr3_aa: CASRSGDGYTF
v_call: TRBV9; d_call: .; clone_size: .; j_call: TRBJ1-4; cdr3_nt: TGTGCCAGCAGCTTCTCTCCAGTTGCAACTAATGAAAAACTGTTTTTT; cdr3_aa: CASSFSPVATNEKLFF
v_call: TRBV27; d_call: .; clone_size: .; j_call: TRBJ2-2; cdr3_nt: TGTGCCACCGGGTGGGGGGCCGGGGAGCTGTTTTTT; cdr3_aa: CATGWGAGELFF
v_call: TRBV4-1; d_call: TRBD2; clone_size: .; j_call: TRBJ2-7; cdr3_nt: TGCGCCAGCAGCCAAGGGTACGGGGGAGGGCCGTACGAGCAGTACTTC; cdr3_aa: CASSQGYGGGPYEQYF
v_call: TRBV7-2; d_call: .; clone_size: .; j_call: TRBJ1-3; cdr3_nt: TGTGCCAGCAGCTTAGTTACGCACAACTCTGGAAACACCATATATTTT; cdr3_aa: CASSLVTHNSGNTIYF
v_call: TRBV4-3; d_call: .; clone_size: .; j_call: TRBJ2-6; cdr3_nt: TGCGCCAGCAGCCTGAGCTCTGGGGCCAACGTCCTGACTTTC; cdr3_aa: CASSLSSGANVLTF
v_call: TRBV27; d_call: TRBD1; clone_size: .; j_call: TRBJ2-1; cdr3_nt: TGTGCCAGCAGTCCCGGGACAGGGCTAGACAATGAGCAGCTCTTC; cdr3_aa: CASSPGTGLDNEQLF
v_call: TRBV6-1; d_call: TRBD1; clone_size: few; j_call: TRBJ2-1; cdr3_nt: TGTGCCAGCAGCTGGGACAGGGGGGTCGATGAGCAGTTCTTC; cdr3_aa: CASSWDRGVDEQFF
v_call: TRBV5-4; d_call: TRBD2; clone_size: few; j_call: TRBJ2-1; cdr3_nt: TGTGCCAGCAGCTCCCCGGGACTAGCGGGAGGGCCCTCCTACAATGAGCAGTTCTTC; cdr3_aa: CASSSPGLAGGPSYNEQFF
v_call: TRBV15; d_call: TRBD2; clone_size: .; j_call: TRBJ2-3; cdr3_nt: TGTGCCACCAGCAGAGATCTTGCGGGAGGCACAGATACGCAGTATTTT; cdr3_aa: CATSRDLAGGTDTQYF
v_call: TRBV9; d_call: TRBD2; clone_size: .; j_call: TRBJ2-3; cdr3_nt: TGTGCCAGCAGCGTAGCGACTAGCGGGAGTTGGGATACGCAGTATTTT; cdr3_aa: CASSVATSGSWDTQYF
v_call: TRBV28; d_call: TRBD2; clone_size: .; j_call: TRBJ2-1; cdr3_nt: TGTGCCAGCAGTCCAAGCGGGAGGGGGGGTCAGCAGTTCTTC; cdr3_aa: CASSPSGRGGQQFF
v_call: TRBV2; d_call: TRBD1; clone_size: .; j_call: TRBJ2-2; cdr3_nt: TGTGCCAGCACCCAGTCGGGACAGGGCATAACCGGGGAGCTGTTTTTT; cdr3_aa: CASTQSGQGITGELFF
v_call: TRBV27; d_call: .; clone_size: .; j_call: TRBJ1-2; cdr3_nt: TGTGCCAGCAGCCCCCTCGACAGTTTAGGTAACTATGGCTACACCTTC; cdr3_aa: CASSPLDSLGNYGYTF
v_call: TRBV2; d_call: .; clone_size: .; j_call: TRBJ1-2; cdr3_nt: TGTGCCAGCAGTCCCAGGGGAACCAATGGCTACACCTTC; cdr3_aa: CASSPRGTNGYTF
v_call: TRBV6-6; d_call: TRBD2; clone_size: once; j_call: TRBJ2-1; cdr3_nt: TGTGCCAGCAGCGACGGGACTAGCGGGCCAAATGAGCAGTTCTTC; cdr3_aa: CASSDGTSGPNEQFF
v_call: TRBV7-2; d_call: TRBD1; clone_size: .; j_call: TRBJ1-5; cdr3_nt: TGTGCCAGCAGCTTAGGCCGGGACAGGGGCAATCAGCCCCAGCATTTT; cdr3_aa: CASSLGRDRGNQPQHF
v_call: TRBV30; d_call: .; clone_size: .; j_call: TRBJ2-7; cdr3_nt: TGTGCCTGGTGGCAGGGAGGTGAGCAGTACTTC; cdr3_aa: CAWWQGGEQYF
v_call: TRBV27; d_call: .; clone_size: .; j_call: TRBJ2-5; cdr3_nt: TGTGCCAGCAGTCCCGGCACGCGGGGTGAACAAGAGACCCAGTACTTC; cdr3_aa: CASSPGTRGEQETQYF
v_call: TRBV5-1; d_call: TRBD1; clone_size: .; j_call: TRBJ2-5; cdr3_nt: TGCGCCAGCAGCTTGGCACAGGGGGCGGGGGAGACCCAGTACTTC; cdr3_aa: CASSLAQGAGETQYF
v_call: TRBV27; d_call: TRBD1; clone_size: few; j_call: TRBJ1-5; cdr3_nt: TGTGCCAGCAGTCCCGGGACAGGGATAGGCAGCAGAAATCAGCCCCAGCATTTT; cdr3_aa: CASSPGTGIGSRNQPQHF
v_call: TRBV28; d_call: .; clone_size: .; j_call: TRBJ2-1; cdr3_nt: TGTGCCAGCAGTTCCCCTTGGGGGGATCAGAATGAGCAGTTCTTC; cdr3_aa: CASSSPWGDQNEQFF
v_call: TRBV14; d_call: TRBD2; clone_size: .; j_call: TRBJ2-2; cdr3_nt: TGTGCCAGCAGCCAAGTTTCGTCGGGACTAGCCTACACCGGGGAGCTGTTTTTT; cdr3_aa: CASSQVSSGLAYTGELFF
v_call: TRBV25-1; d_call: TRBD1; clone_size: .; j_call: TRBJ1-4; cdr3_nt: TGTGCCAGCAGTGAGCCGGGACAGCAATTGGGAAAACTGTTTTTT; cdr3_aa: CASSEPGQQLGKLFF
v_call: TRBV10-3; d_call: TRBD2; clone_size: .; j_call: TRBJ2-3; cdr3_nt: TGTGCCATCAGTGAGGCACAGGGACTAGCGGGCCACACAGATACGCAGTATTTT; cdr3_aa: CAISEAQGLAGHTDTQYF
v_call: TRBV5-1; d_call: TRBD2; clone_size: .; j_call: TRBJ2-3; cdr3_nt: TGCGCCAGCAGCTTCGCAGCGGGAGTGGACGATACGCAGTATTTT; cdr3_aa: CASSFAAGVDDTQYF
v_call: TRBV6-6; d_call: TRBD2; clone_size: .; j_call: TRBJ2-1; cdr3_nt: TGTGCCAGCAGTTCCTTAAGGGGAGCGGGGGGGAATGAGCAGTTCTTC; cdr3_aa: CASSSLRGAGGNEQFF
v_call: TRBV5-4; d_call: TRBD1; clone_size: .; j_call: TRBJ2-5; cdr3_nt: TGTGCCAGCAGCTCCAGGGGACAGGGGGAGACCCAGTACTTC; cdr3_aa: CASSSRGQGETQYF
v_call: TRBV30; d_call: .; clone_size: few; j_call: TRBJ1-4; cdr3_nt: TGTGCCTGGAGCGGGACTTCAACTAATGAAAAACTGTTTTTT; cdr3_aa: CAWSGTSTNEKLFF
v_call: TRBV18; d_call: .; clone_size: .; j_call: TRBJ2-5; cdr3_nt: TGTGCCAGCTCTCAACAGGGACCCCCTCAAGAGACCCAGTACTTC; cdr3_aa: CASSQQGPPQETQYF